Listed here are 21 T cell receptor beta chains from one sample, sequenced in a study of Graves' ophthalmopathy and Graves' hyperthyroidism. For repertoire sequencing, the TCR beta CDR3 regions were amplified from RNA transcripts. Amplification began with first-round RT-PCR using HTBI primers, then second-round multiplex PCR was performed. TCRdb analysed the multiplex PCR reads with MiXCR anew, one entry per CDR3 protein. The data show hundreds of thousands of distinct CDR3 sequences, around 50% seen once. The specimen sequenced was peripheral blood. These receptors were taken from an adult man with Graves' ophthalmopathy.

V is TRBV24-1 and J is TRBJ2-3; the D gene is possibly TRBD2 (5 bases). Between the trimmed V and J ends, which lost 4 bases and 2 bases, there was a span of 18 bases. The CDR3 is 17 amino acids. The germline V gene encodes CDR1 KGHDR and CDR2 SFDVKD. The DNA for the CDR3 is TGTGCCACCAGTGACTCCGGGGAGTGGGGTACCACAGATACGCAGTATTTT. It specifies CATSDSGEWGTTDTQYF.

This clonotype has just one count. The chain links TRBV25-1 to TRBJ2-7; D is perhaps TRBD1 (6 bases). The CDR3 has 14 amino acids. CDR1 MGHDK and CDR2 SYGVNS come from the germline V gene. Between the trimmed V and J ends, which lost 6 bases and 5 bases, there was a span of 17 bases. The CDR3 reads CASSVTGMSHEQYF. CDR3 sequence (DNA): TGTGCCAGCAGCGTTACAGGGATGAGCCACGAGCAGTACTTC.

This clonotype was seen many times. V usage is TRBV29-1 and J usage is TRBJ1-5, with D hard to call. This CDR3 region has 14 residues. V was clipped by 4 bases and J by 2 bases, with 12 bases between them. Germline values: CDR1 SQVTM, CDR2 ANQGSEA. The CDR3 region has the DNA TGCAGCGTTGGTGATGGGTGGGGCAATCAGCCCCAGCATTTT. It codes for CSVGDGWGNQPQHF.

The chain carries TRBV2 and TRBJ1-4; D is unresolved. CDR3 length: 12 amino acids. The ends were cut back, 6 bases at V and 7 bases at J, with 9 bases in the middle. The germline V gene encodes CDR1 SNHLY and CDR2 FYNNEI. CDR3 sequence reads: CASSRPSEKLFF. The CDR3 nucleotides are TGTGCCAGCAGCCGCCCGTCTGAAAAACTGTTTTTT.

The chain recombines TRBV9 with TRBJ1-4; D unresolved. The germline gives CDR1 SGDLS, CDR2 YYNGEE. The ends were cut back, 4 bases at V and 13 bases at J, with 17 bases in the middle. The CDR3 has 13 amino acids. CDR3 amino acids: CASSLNPGSALFF. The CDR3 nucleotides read TGTGCCAGCAGCTTAAATCCGGGGTCGGCACTGTTTTTT.

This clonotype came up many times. The CDR3 region is CAISERRERTEAFF. The CDR3 DNA reads TGTGCCATCAGTGAGAGGAGGGAAAGGACTGAAGCTTTCTTT. This rearrangement joins TRBV10-3 to TRBJ1-1, with D unclear. With 2 bases removed from V and 5 bases from J, the gap between germline ends came to 12 bases. Germline V gives CDR1 ENHRY, CDR2 SYGVKD. The CDR3 runs to 14 residues.

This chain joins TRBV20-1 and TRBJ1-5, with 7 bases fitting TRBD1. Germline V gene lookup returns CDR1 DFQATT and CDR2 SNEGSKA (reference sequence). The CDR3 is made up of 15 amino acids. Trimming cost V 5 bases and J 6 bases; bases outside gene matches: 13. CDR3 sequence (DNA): TGCAGTGCTTCGTACCGTAAGGGGGCAGGTCAGCCCCAGCATTTT. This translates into CSASYRKGAGQPQHF.

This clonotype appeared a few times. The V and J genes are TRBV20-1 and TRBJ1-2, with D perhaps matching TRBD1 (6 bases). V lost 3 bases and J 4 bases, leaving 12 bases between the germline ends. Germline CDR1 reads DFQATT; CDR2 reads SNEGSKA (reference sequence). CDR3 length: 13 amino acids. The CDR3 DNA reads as TGCAGTGCTAGTAGTAGGGGGGCCTATGGCTACACCTTC. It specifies CSASSRGAYGYTF.

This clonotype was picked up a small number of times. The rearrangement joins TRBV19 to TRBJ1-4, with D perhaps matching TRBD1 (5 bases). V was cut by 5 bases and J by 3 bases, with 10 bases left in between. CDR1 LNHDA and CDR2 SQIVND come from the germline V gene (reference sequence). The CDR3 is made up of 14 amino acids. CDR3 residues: CASSRGQPNEKLFF. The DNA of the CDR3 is TGTGCCAGTAGTCGAGGACAACCTAATGAAAAACTGTTTTTT.

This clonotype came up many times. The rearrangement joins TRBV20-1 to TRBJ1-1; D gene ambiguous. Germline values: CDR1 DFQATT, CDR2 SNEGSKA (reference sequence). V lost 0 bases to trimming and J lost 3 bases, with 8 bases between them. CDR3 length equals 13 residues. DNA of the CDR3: TGCAGTGCTAGAGATTGGGAGGACACTGAAGCTTTCTTT. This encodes CSARDWEDTEAFF.

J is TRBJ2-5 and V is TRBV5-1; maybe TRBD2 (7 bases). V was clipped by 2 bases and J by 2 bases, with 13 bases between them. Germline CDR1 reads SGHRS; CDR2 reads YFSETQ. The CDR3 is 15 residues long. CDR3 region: CASSFERGGQETQYF. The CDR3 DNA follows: TGCGCCAGCAGCTTCGAAAGGGGGGGACAAGAGACCCAGTACTTC.

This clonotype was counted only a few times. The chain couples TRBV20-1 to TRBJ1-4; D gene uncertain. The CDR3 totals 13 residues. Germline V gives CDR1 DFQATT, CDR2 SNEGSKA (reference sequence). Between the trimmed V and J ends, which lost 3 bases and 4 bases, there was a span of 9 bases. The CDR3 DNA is TGCAGTGCTAGGGTACTACTTAATGAAAAACTGTTTTTT. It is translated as CSARVLLNEKLFF.

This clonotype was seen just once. The CDR3 DNA is TGCGCCAGCAGCTTGGTTCCTAGCGGGGACTCTGGGGCCAACGTCCTGACTTTC. Translating it yields CASSLVPSGDSGANVLTF. The J gene is TRBJ2-6, the V gene TRBV5-1; 9 bases agree with TRBD2. J was trimmed by 0 bases and V by 0 bases; bases with no gene match: 4. The CDR3 contains 18 residues. Looked up from germline, CDR1 is SGHRS and CDR2 is YFSETQ.

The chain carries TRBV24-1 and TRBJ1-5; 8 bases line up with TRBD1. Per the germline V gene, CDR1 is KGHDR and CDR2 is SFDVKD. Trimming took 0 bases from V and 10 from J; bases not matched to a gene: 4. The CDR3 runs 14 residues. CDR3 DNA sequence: TGTGCCACCAGTGATTTGGGACAGGGCTCACCCCAGCATTTT. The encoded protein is CATSDLGQGSPQHF.

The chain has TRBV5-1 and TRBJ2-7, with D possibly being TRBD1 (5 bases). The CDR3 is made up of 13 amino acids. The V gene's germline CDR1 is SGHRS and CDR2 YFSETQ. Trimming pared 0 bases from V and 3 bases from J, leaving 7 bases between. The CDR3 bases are TGCGCCAGCAGCTTGGACAGGAACTACGAGCAGTACTTC. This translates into CASSLDRNYEQYF.

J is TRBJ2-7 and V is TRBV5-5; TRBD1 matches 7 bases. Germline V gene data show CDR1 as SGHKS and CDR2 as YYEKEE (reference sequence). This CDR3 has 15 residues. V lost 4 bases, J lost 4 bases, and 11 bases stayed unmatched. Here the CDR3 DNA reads TGTGCCAGCAGCCCCTTCCGGGACAGTATTTACGAGCAGTACTTC. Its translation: CASSPFRDSIYEQYF. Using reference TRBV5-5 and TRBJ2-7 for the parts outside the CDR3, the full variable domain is DAGVTQSPTHLIKTRGQQVTLRCSPISGHKSVSWYQQVLGQGPQFIFQYYEKEERGRGNFPDRFSARQFPNYSSELNVNALLLGDSALYLCASSPFRDSIYEQYFGPGTRLTVT.

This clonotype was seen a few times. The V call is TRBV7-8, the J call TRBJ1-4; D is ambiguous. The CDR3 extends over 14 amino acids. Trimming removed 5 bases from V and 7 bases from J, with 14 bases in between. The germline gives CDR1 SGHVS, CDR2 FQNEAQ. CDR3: CASSPGRGSEKLFF. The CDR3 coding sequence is TGTGCCAGCAGCCCCGGACGAGGGAGTGAAAAACTGTTTTTT.

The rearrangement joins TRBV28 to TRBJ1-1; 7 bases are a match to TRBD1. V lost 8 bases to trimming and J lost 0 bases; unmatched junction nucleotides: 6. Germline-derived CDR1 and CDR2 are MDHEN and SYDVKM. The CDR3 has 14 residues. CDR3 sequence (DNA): TGTGCCAGCTGGGACAGCTCTTTGAACACTGAAGCTTTCTTT. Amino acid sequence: CASWDSSLNTEAFF.

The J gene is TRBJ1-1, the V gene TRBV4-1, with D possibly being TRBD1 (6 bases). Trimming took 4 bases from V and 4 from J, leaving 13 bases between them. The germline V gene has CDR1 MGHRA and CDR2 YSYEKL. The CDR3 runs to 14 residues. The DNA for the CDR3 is TGCGCCAGCAGCCGGACAGTTATGAGCACTGAAGCTTTCTTT. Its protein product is CASSRTVMSTEAFF.

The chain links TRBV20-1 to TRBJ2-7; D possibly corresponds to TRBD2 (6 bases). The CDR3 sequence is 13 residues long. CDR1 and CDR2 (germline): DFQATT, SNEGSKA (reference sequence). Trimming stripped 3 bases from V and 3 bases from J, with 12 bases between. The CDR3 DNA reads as TGCAGTGCTAGGGGGGGACGGATCTACGAGCAGTACTTC. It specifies CSARGGRIYEQYF.

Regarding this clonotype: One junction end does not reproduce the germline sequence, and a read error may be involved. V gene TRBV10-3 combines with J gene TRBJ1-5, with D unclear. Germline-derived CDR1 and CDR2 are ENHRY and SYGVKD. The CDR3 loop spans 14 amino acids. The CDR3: CASSLSYGNQPQHF. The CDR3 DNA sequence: TGTGCCAGCAGTCTTAGCTACGGCAATCAGCCCCAGCATTTT.